One and the same sample provided the 15 T cell receptor beta chains below, sequenced in a study of spatial heterogeneity in lung cancer. Stated time point: sample taken at primary tumor resection. In each case, whole RNA from tumor, nontumor lung or frozen PBMC was sequenced unsorted. A single record per CDR3 protein comes from TCRdb applying MiXCR to the 5' RACE reads. Of around 20,000 distinct CDR3 sequences in the sample, about 20% are singletons; the top ten hold over 12%. The sample here was PBMCs, taken at surgery. These receptors all come from a male donor with early-stage non-small cell lung cancer.

CDR3 coding DNA: TGTGCCAGCAGCGTTTTCCAGGGAGGCGAGCAGTACTTC. It is translated as CASSVFQGGEQYF. The chain links TRBV9 to TRBJ2-7; possible D gene TRBD2, 6 bases. The CDR3 runs 13 residues. Trimming left V 2 bases short and J 6 bases short, with 12 bases between. CDR1 is SGDLS, CDR2 YYNGEE, per germline.

This clonotype was seen more than once but under ten times. The chain couples TRBV18 to TRBJ2-3, with D tentatively TRBD1 (6 bases). CDR1 KGHSH and CDR2 LQKENI come from the germline V gene. This CDR3 region has 15 residues. V lost 0 bases, J lost 6 bases, and 13 bases lay in between. CDR3 in DNA: TGTGCCAGCTCACCACCAGGGGGTACTTGGGATACGCAGTATTTT. It encodes CASSPPGGTWDTQYF.

There are a few counts of this clonotype. The chain uses TRBV5-1 and TRBJ2-7; 11 positions agree with TRBD1. This CDR3 has 16 amino acids. Germline trimming cut 0 bases from V and 3 bases from J; bases unmatched to any gene: 5. Per germline, CDR1 SGHRS and CDR2 YFSETQ. The CDR3 is CASSLVSGTGGYEQYF. CDR3 bases: TGCGCCAGCAGCTTGGTTTCCGGGACAGGGGGCTACGAGCAGTACTTC.

In its sample, this clonotype was seen many times. The J gene is TRBJ1-2, the V gene TRBV12-3 or TRBV12-4; D is ambiguous. The V end was cut by 7 bases, the J end by 0 bases, with 15 bases between. This CDR3 has 15 residues. This CDR3 reads CASTPGRASNYGYTF. The DNA for the CDR3 is TGTGCCAGCACCCCGGGGAGGGCGTCTAACTATGGCTACACCTTC.

This clonotype has at least ten counts. The rearrangement uses TRBV27 and TRBJ2-1, with D perhaps matching TRBD2 (5 bases). V lost 5 bases and J lost 5, with 10 bases in between. There are 13 residues in the CDR3. In germline, CDR1 is MNHEY, CDR2 SMNVEV (reference sequence). DNA of the CDR3: TGTGCCAGCAGTGGGCGGGTGAACAATGAGCAGTTCTTC. It encodes CASSGRVNNEQFF.

This clonotype was counted many times. The chain combines TRBV4-2 with TRBJ2-3; D gene uncertain. Germline V gives CDR1 LGHNA, CDR2 YNFKEQ. The CDR3 consists of 16 residues. V lost 0 bases to trimming and J lost 6 bases, with 16 bases between them. The CDR3 loop reads CASSQDWTPTPDTQYF. The CDR3 DNA sequence: TGTGCCAGCAGCCAAGATTGGACCCCTACGCCGGATACGCAGTATTTT.

This clonotype was detected only a few times. The rearrangement uses TRBV2 and TRBJ1-2; 10 bases map to TRBD1. In germline, CDR1 is SNHLY, CDR2 FYNNEI. The CDR3 totals 14 residues. The ends lost 6 bases at V and 7 bases at J; junction bases unmatched: 8. CDR3 bases: TGTGCCAGCAGAGGAGGGGACAGGGGTTTTGGCTACACCTTC. It is translated as CASRGGDRGFGYTF.

There are a few counts of this clonotype. The chain recombines TRBV7-9 with TRBJ2-7, with 10 positions matching TRBD2. The CDR3 is made up of 18 amino acids. The junction had 11 bases not matched to a gene; V was cut back by 1 base and J by 2 bases. The germline CDR1 and CDR2 sequences are SEHNR and FQNEAQ (reference sequence). CDR3 loop: CASSLVHLGTSETYEQYF. CDR3 coding DNA: TGTGCCAGCAGCTTAGTTCATCTGGGGACTAGCGAGACCTACGAGCAGTACTTC.

The table lists this clonotype with many counts. The gene calls are TRBV6-5 and TRBJ2-7, with TRBD1 matching 7 bases. V gave up 4 bases and J gave up 2 bases; unmatched junction bases: 8. Germline V CDR1 and CDR2: MNHEY, SVGAGI. This CDR3 region has 15 residues. The DNA of the CDR3 is TGTGCCAGCAGTTCCGCCGGGACAGTTCCCTACGAGCAGTACTTC. This gives the protein CASSSAGTVPYEQYF.

This clonotype was counted only a few times. The V call is TRBV6-5, the J call TRBJ2-3; tentative D call: TRBD1 (5 bases). Looked up from germline, CDR1 is MNHEY and CDR2 is SVGAGI. The CDR3 has 15 amino acids. V was shortened by 6 bases and J by 0 bases, with 13 bases between the two germline ends. The chain's CDR3 is CASRWTSISTDTQYF. CDR3 DNA: TGTGCCAGCAGGTGGACAAGTATTAGCACAGATACGCAGTATTTT.

The chain combines TRBV28 with TRBJ2-1, with TRBD2 matching 10 bases. The V and J ends lost 5 bases and 6 bases, in that order; junction bases with no gene match: 13. The germline gives CDR1 MDHEN, CDR2 SYDVKM. There are 17 residues in the CDR3. The CDR3 nucleotides are TGTGCCAGCAGTCCGCCTTGGAGAGCGGGGGGGTCCAATGAGCAGTTCTTC. Its protein product is CASSPPWRAGGSNEQFF. The full variable domain, in which reference TRBV28 and TRBJ2-1 provide the parts outside the CDR3, is DVKVTQSSRYLVKRTGEKVFLECVQDMDHENMFWYRQDPGLGLRLIYFSYDVKMKEKGDIPEGYSVSREKKERFSLILESASTNQTSMYLCASSPPWRAGGSNEQFFGPGTRLTVL.

This clonotype was detected a few times. This sequence joins TRBV9 and TRBJ2-2; 7 nucleotides line up with TRBD2. The V segment lost 4 bases and the J segment 7 bases; nucleotides outside the gene matches: 7. The CDR3 runs to 14 residues. Germline V gene data show CDR1 as SGDLS and CDR2 as YYNGEE. The CDR3 sequence is CASSRDYYGGELFF. The CDR3 bases are TGTGCCAGCAGCCGGGACTACTATGGCGGGGAGCTGTTTTTT.

The sample holds many counts of this clonotype. The chain uses TRBV12-3 or TRBV12-4 and TRBJ1-1, with TRBD1 as a possible D gene (6 bases). CDR3 size: 12 residues. V shed 6 bases and J shed 11 bases, with 16 bases lying between them. In DNA, the CDR3 is TGTGCCAGCAGACAATCTACAGGGAGGGCTTTCTTT. It is translated as CASRQSTGRAFF.

V and J are TRBV4-2 and TRBJ2-1; D is unclear. Trimming stripped 0 bases from V and 6 bases from J, with 18 bases between. This CDR3 comprises 17 residues. Germline CDR1 reads LGHNA; CDR2 reads YNFKEQ. The CDR3 reads CASSQDPLFSATNEQFF. CDR3 bases: TGTGCCAGCAGCCAAGATCCGCTTTTCTCGGCAACCAATGAGCAGTTCTTC.

This clonotype was observed once. V gene TRBV18 combines with J gene TRBJ2-1; the D call may be TRBD1 or TRBD2 (6 bases each). Trimming took off 1 base at V and 10 bases at J, with 17 bases between the two ends. Looked up from germline, CDR1 is KGHSH and CDR2 is LQKENI. This CDR3 comprises 15 residues. The CDR3 DNA is TGTGCCAGCTCACCACGAGGGACTGAGGGGGTAGAGCAGTTCTTC. It codes for CASSPRGTEGVEQFF.